A selection of T cell receptor beta chains follows, all from one sample in a study of shared clonotypes between healthy human individuals. Profiled with immunoSEQ multiplex PCR; TCRdb holds only in-frame clones, not every one. This table holds about 2.2 million clones, around 93% found once. The sample taken for sequencing was naive CD8+ T cells from PBMCs. These receptors all stem from a man aged 18-30 years in good health. Some clones in this sample may be carry-over from other donors' samples. CDR3s include the opening cysteine and the closing phenylalanine or tryptophan. The order of the fields is D gene, J gene, V gene, clone size, CDR3 length, CDR3 protein, CDR3 DNA. D genes are given only for firm matches. Clone size, where shown, is once, few, many, or a class for clones that have expanded.

-,TRBJ1-2,TRBV7-9,-,15,CASSLGVSKPYGYTF,TGTGCCAGCAGCTTAGGGGTCAGCAAGCCCTATGGCTACACCTTC
-,TRBJ1-6,TRBV19,-,18,CASSNTGQLSSYNSPLHF,TGTGCCAGTAGTAATACCGGACAGCTAAGCTCCTATAATTCACCCCTCCACTTT
-,TRBJ1-1,TRBV19,-,14,CASSIPPLGAEAFF,TGTGCCAGTAGTATACCCCCCCTGGGCGCTGAAGCTTTCTTT
TRBD2,TRBJ2-3,TRBV30,-,14,CAWNSGLASDTQYF,TGTGCCTGGAACTCGGGACTAGCATCCGATACGCAGTATTTT
TRBD2,TRBJ2-7,TRBV28,-,14,CASRLAGNSYEQYF,TGTGCCAGCAGACTAGCGGGCAACTCCTACGAGCAGTACTTC
-,TRBJ2-6,TRBV14,-,12,CASSQETRVLTF,TGTGCCAGCAGCCAGGAGACAAGGGTCCTGACTTTC
TRBD2,TRBJ2-5,TRBV10-3,-,16,CAISDELAGGVETQYF,TGTGCCATCAGTGATGAGCTAGCGGGAGGGGTAGAGACCCAGTACTTC
-,TRBJ1-1,TRBV7-9,-,11,CASSFSGEAFF,TGTGCCAGCAGCTTTTCCGGGGAAGCTTTCTTT
TRBD2,TRBJ2-1,TRBV27,-,18,CASSKPTSGHGSYNEQFF,TGTGCCAGCAGTAAGCCGACTAGCGGGCACGGCTCCTACAATGAGCAGTTCTTC
TRBD2,TRBJ2-7,TRBV27,-,14,CASSLAGASYEQYF,TGTGCCAGCAGTTTAGCGGGAGCTAGCTACGAGCAGTACTTC
-,TRBJ1-1,TRBV13,-,14,CASSLGGMNTEAFF,TGTGCCAGCAGCTTAGGAGGGATGAACACTGAAGCTTTCTTT
-,TRBJ2-5,TRBV13,-,16,CASSSSALDSQETQYF,TGTGCCAGCAGCTCCTCCGCCTTGGACAGCCAAGAGACCCAGTACTTC
-,TRBJ1-5,TRBV18,-,16,CASSYSGVGPNQPQHF,TGTGCCAGCTCATATTCCGGGGTCGGGCCCAATCAGCCCCAGCATTTT
-,TRBJ1-2,TRBV6-1,-,17,CASSVPRVDGSNYGYTF,TGTGCCAGCAGTGTACCCAGGGTTGACGGATCTAACTATGGCTACACCTTC
-,TRBJ2-1,TRBV21-1,-,17,CASSLRLAGGLYNEQFF,TGTGCCAGCAGCCTTCGACTAGCGGGAGGGCTATACAATGAGCAGTTCTTC
-,TRBJ1-2,TRBV27,-,15,CASSLTGTPYYGYTF,TGTGCCAGCAGTTTGACCGGGACCCCTTACTATGGCTACACCTTC
TRBD1,TRBJ1-2,TRBV9,-,18,CASSVDPKSDREDYGYTF,TGTGCCAGCAGCGTAGACCCTAAATCGGACAGGGAGGACTATGGCTACACCTTC
-,TRBJ1-1,TRBV6-1,-,14,CASSEVGMNTEAFF,TGTGCCAGCAGTGAAGTCGGCATGAACACTGAAGCTTTCTTT
TRBD1,TRBJ2-7,TRBV9,-,17,CASSSSGGTGLAYEQYF,TGTGCCAGCAGCTCCAGTGGGGGGACAGGGTTGGCCTACGAGCAGTACTTC
-,TRBJ2-7,TRBV10-1,-,13,CASSVGRGYEQYF,TGCGCCAGCAGTGTCGGGCGGGGCTACGAGCAGTACTTC
TRBD1,TRBJ1-2,TRBV6-5,-,15,CASRPQGSFNYGYTF,TGTGCCAGCAGGCCACAGGGGTCCTTTAACTATGGCTACACCTTC
-,TRBJ2-1,TRBV7-3,-,14,CASSLLGPDNEQFF,TGTGCCAGCAGCTTACTCGGTCCGGACAATGAGCAGTTCTTC
-,TRBJ2-4,TRBV27,-,15,CASSPTRDPKNIQYF,TGTGCCAGCAGCCCAACCCGGGATCCCAAAAACATTCAGTACTTC
-,TRBJ2-6,TRBV6-5,-,16,CASSYSGQSGANVLTF,TGTGCCAGCAGTTACTCAGGACAGTCTGGGGCCAACGTCCTGACTTTC
-,TRBJ1-1,TRBV9,-,14,CASSVIGGDTEAFF,TGTGCCAGCAGCGTTATCGGGGGAGACACTGAAGCTTTCTTT
-,TRBJ2-5,TRBV14,-,11,CASSPGGTQYF,TGTGCCAGCAGCCCGGGCGGGACCCAGTACTTC
-,TRBJ1-1,TRBV7-9,-,14,CASSGGLGNTEAFF,TGTGCCAGCAGCGGTGGGCTCGGTAACACTGAAGCTTTCTTT
TRBD1,TRBJ1-1,TRBV19,-,16,CASSSSGGQMNTEAFF,TGTGCCAGTAGTAGTTCTGGGGGACAGATGAACACTGAAGCTTTCTTT
-,TRBJ1-5,TRBV21-1,-,12,CASIETHQPQHF,TGTGCCAGCATTGAGACGCATCAGCCCCAGCATTTT
-,TRBJ1-2,TRBV7-9,-,17,CASSSGDRSYPNYGYTF,TGTGCCAGCAGCTCCGGAGACAGGTCGTACCCTAACTATGGCTACACCTTC
-,TRBJ1-2,TRBV6-5,-,14,CASSYSGANYGYTF,TGTGCCAGCAGTTACTCGGGAGCTAACTATGGCTACACCTTC
-,TRBJ2-1,TRBV7-2,-,15,CASTLPGLPDNEQFF,TGTGCCAGCACCCTCCCGGGACTTCCCGACAATGAGCAGTTCTTC
-,TRBJ1-1,TRBV6-1,-,12,CASRQGHTEAFF,TGTGCCAGCAGACAGGGACACACTGAAGCTTTCTTT
-,TRBJ2-1,TRBV7-8,once,13,CASSPIYRDEQFF,TGTGCCAGCAGCCCGATTTACAGGGATGAGCAGTTCTTC
-,TRBJ2-3,TRBV6-5,-,15,CASGKGTMSTDTQYF,TGTGCCAGCGGGAAGGGGACAATGAGCACAGATACGCAGTATTTT
-,TRBJ2-1,TRBV25-1,-,14,CASSSGHNYNEQFF,TGTGCCAGCAGTTCCGGACATAACTACAATGAGCAGTTCTTC
-,TRBJ1-2,TRBV30,once,15,CAWSALLSRIYGYTF,TGTGCCTGGAGTGCCCTACTGAGTCGGATCTATGGCTACACCTTC
-,TRBJ2-5,TRBV7-9,-,13,CASSWPMGETQYF,TGTGCCAGCAGCTGGCCCATGGGGGAGACCCAGTACTTC
-,TRBJ2-7,TRBV5-1,-,15,CASSPGFAREYEQYF,TGCGCCAGCAGCCCCGGGTTCGCCCGGGAGTACGAGCAGTACTTC
-,TRBJ1-2,TRBV5-6,-,16,CASSLGVPGEFFGYTF,TGTGCCAGCAGCTTGGGGGTGCCCGGGGAGTTTTTTGGCTACACCTTC
-,TRBJ2-3,TRBV6-6,-,14,CASIWQPSTDTQYF,TGTGCCAGCATTTGGCAGCCTAGCACAGATACGCAGTATTTT
-,TRBJ2-7,TRBV29-1,-,14,CSVEVETYTYEQYF,TGCAGCGTTGAAGTCGAGACGTATACCTACGAGCAGTACTTC
-,TRBJ1-4,TRBV7-9,-,16,CASSPRERGWDEKLFF,TGTGCCAGCAGCCCTAGGGAGAGAGGCTGGGATGAAAAACTGTTTTTT
-,TRBJ1-5,TRBV28,once,13,CASSYGRNQPQHF,TGTGCCAGCAGTTATGGTCGCAATCAGCCCCAGCATTTT
-,TRBJ2-3,TRBV7-9,-,15,CASSLPGVSTDTQYF,TGTGCCAGCAGCTTACCGGGGGTTAGCACAGATACGCAGTATTTT
-,TRBJ1-2,TRBV21-1,-,15,CASSKGRGNYSGYTF,TGTGCCAGCAGCAAAGGGAGAGGAAACTACTCTGGCTACACCTTC
-,TRBJ2-7,TRBV7-3,-,15,CASSPRRAPSDEQYF,TGTGCCAGCAGCCCCCGCAGGGCCCCCTCGGACGAGCAGTACTTC
-,TRBJ2-7,TRBV4-3,-,14,CASSQVAGSYEQYF,TGCGCCAGCAGCCAAGTGGCCGGCTCCTACGAGCAGTACTTC
TRBD1,TRBJ2-7,TRBV5-6,once,14,CASRVGQGHYEQYF,TGTGCCAGCAGGGTTGGACAGGGACACTACGAGCAGTACTTC
TRBD2,TRBJ2-1,TRBV27,-,16,CASSSQGLAVYNEQFF,TGTGCCAGCAGTTCCCAGGGACTAGCGGTTTACAATGAGCAGTTCTTC
-,TRBJ2-1,TRBV6-1,-,10,CASSEGEEFF,TGTGCCAGCAGTGAAGGCGAGGAGTTCTTC
TRBD2,TRBJ2-7,TRBV30,-,14,CAWSPSGRTYEQYF,TGTGCCTGGAGCCCAAGCGGGAGGACCTACGAGCAGTACTTC
-,TRBJ2-3,TRBV28,-,15,CASSFSWRRTDTQYF,TGTGCCAGCAGTTTTTCATGGAGACGCACAGATACGCAGTATTTT
-,TRBJ1-1,TRBV5-1,-,16,CASSLDREAWNTEAFF,TGCGCCAGCAGCTTGGACAGGGAGGCATGGAACACTGAAGCTTTCTTT
TRBD1,TRBJ1-1,TRBV6-5,-,12,CASRQGGTEAFF,TGTGCCAGCCGACAGGGGGGGACTGAAGCTTTCTTT